The clone carrying this T cell receptor beta chain has a handful of counts. Antigen specificity is unknown. This entry comes from a study of cytomegalovirus exposure and HLA in healthy donors. Findings of the study overall: It was likely that a cluster of highly shared sequence variants was a sequencing artifact.

Use of 60 Vbeta and 13 Jbeta primers characterized the PCR. Data came from immunoSEQ multiplex PCR; TCRdb stores just in-frame clones and leaves some out. There are about 110,000 clones in the sample; about 70% occur only once, and about 4.9% lies in the top ten. Germline-derived CDR1 and CDR2 are SNHLY and FYNNEI. With 6 bases removed from V and 1 base from J, the gap between germline ends came to 10 bases. CDR3 length: 13 amino acids. Material: PBMCs. The receptor comes from a man younger than 40 in good health and CMV-seropositive. This rearrangement joins TRBV2 to TRBJ2-7; TRBD2 is a possible D gene (6 bases). CDR3 sequence (DNA): TGTGCCAGCAGGGCAGGGAGGTCCTACGAGCAGTACTTC. Translating gives CASRAGRSYEQYF.